The clone carrying this T cell receptor (beta chain) was observed at least ten times. Its antigen remains unidentified. The sample is drawn from a study of naive and memory T cell subsets. Notes on the study in general: A few larger clonotypes appeared in naive repertoires, especially CD8, possibly memory cells re-expressing CD45RA. Over 90% of naive TCR sequences appeared only once, unlike memory subsets.

An equimolar mix of two oligonucleotides served as the beta constant-region primer for TRBC1 and TRBC2. Ligated cDNA was amplified by four rounds of PCR with nested alpha and beta constant-region primers and SP2. TCRdb called the UMI-ligation and nested PCR reads again in MiXCR, with one record for every CDR3 protein. The table lists 95,000 to 110,000 distinct CDR3 sequences, more than 12% of them singletons. Germline V gene sequence: CDR1 PRHDT, CDR2 FYEKMQ (reference sequence). The CDR3 loop spans 14 amino acids. V dropped 4 bases and J dropped 6 bases, with 15 bases sitting between them. The chain recombines TRBV13 with TRBJ1-2; D call uncertain. The sequencing input was naive CD8+ T cells from blood. The sequence was obtained from a human donor in good health. CDR3 nucleotide sequence: TGTGCCAGCAGCTCCCGTACGTCAGTTGATGGCTACACCTTC. The encoded protein is CASSSRTSVDGYTF.